These T cell receptor beta chains were read from a single sample in a study of cytotoxic CD8 clonotypes in ibrutinib-treated CLL. This table comes from immunoSEQ multiplex PCR, and its TCRdb copy is limited to in-frame clones, with some not included. The sample comprises about 45,000 clones, 65% to 70% of which are singletons, and 20% to 25% rests with the top ten. Sequenced here: PBMCs, sampled after 24 months of ibrutinib treatment. These receptors were taken from a human donor with chronic lymphocytic leukemia. CDR3s include the opening cysteine and the closing phenylalanine or tryptophan. A D gene is named only where the DNA matches it firmly. Clone size is given for some rows only: seen once, a few or many times, or a class if the clone is expanded.

j_call	clone_size	d_call	v_call	cdr3_nt	cdr3_aa
TRBJ2-2	.	.	TRBV9	TGTGCCAGCAGCTCCTGGGACGGCACCGGGGAGCTGTTTTTT	CASSSWDGTGELFF
TRBJ2-7	few	TRBD1	TRBV7-9	TGTGCCAGCAGCCGACTACAGGGGAGCTCCTACGAGCAGTACTTC	CASSRLQGSSYEQYF
TRBJ1-4	.	TRBD1	TRBV27	TGTGCCAGCAGTTTGTCATACAGGGGGTTCCGTAATGAAAAACTGTTTTTT	CASSLSYRGFRNEKLFF
TRBJ2-7	.	TRBD2	TRBV2	TGTGCCAGCAGTGACGAACAGCTTATCTTACCCGGGACTAGCTCCTTC	CASSDEQLILPGTSSF
TRBJ2-3	once	TRBD2	TRBV5-1	TGCGCCAGCAGCTGGACTAGCGGGGACACAGATACGCAGTATTTT	CASSWTSGDTDTQYF
TRBJ1-1	once	.	TRBV13	TGTGCCAGCAGCTCTGACCCAAGTAGGGCGGCTTTCTTT	CASSSDPSRAAFF
TRBJ1-1	.	.	TRBV13	TGTGCCAGCAGCCCCGGCGGCGGGGATTGGTTGGACACTGAAGCTTTCTTT	CASSPGGGDWLDTEAFF
TRBJ2-1	few	.	TRBV5-4	TGTGCCAGCAGCTCCCGCAATGAGCAGTTCTTC	CASSSRNEQFF
TRBJ2-7	.	.	TRBV2	TGTGCCAGCGTCGCCTTTGGCGAGCAGTACTTC	CASVAFGEQYF
TRBJ2-7	.	.	TRBV27	TGTGCCAGCAGTTTAACGGCAGTCCGCTACGAGCAGTACTTC	CASSLTAVRYEQYF
TRBJ1-2	.	.	TRBV11-2	TGTGCCAGCAGCTTAGATCCCATGACACTTAACTATGGCTACACCTTC	CASSLDPMTLNYGYTF
TRBJ2-6	.	.	TRBV30	TGTGCCTGGAGAAGGATGACTGGGGCCAACGTCCTGACTTTC	CAWRRMTGANVLTF
TRBJ1-6	.	TRBD1	TRBV23-1	TGCGCCAGCAGTCAATCGAAGCCGGGACAGGGAAGAGTTACCCTCCACTTT	CASSQSKPGQGRVTLHF
TRBJ2-7	.	.	TRBV5-4	TGTGCCAGCAGCTCCAGCGAGATCTCCTACGAGCAGTACTTC	CASSSSEISYEQYF
TRBJ2-1	many	.	TRBV7-3	TGTGCCAGCAGCCCCTATAACTACAATGAGCAGTTCTTC	CASSPYNYNEQFF
TRBJ2-2	.	.	TRBV7-2	TGTGCCAGCAGCTCTTTCAGGGGACCGCTAACCGGGGAGCTGTTTTTT	CASSSFRGPLTGELFF
TRBJ1-1	.	.	TRBV7-3	TGTGCCAGCAGCTTAACGGGGACACCTTGGGGAACTGAAGCTTTCTTT	CASSLTGTPWGTEAFF
TRBJ2-2	.	.	TRBV5-4	TGTGCCAGCAGCCCCTATTTGACCGGGGAGCTGTTTTTT	CASSPYLTGELFF
TRBJ1-4	.	.	TRBV29-1	TGCAGCGTTGGGTTATGGACAACGGGGGAAAAACTGTTTTTT	CSVGLWTTGEKLFF
TRBJ2-7	many	.	TRBV18	TGTGCCAGCTCACCGGGTAGATCCTACGAGCAGTACTTC	CASSPGRSYEQYF
TRBJ1-1	many	.	TRBV28	TGTGCCAGCAAGGGGTACACTGAAGCTTTCTTT	CASKGYTEAFF
TRBJ2-7	.	TRBD1	TRBV7-8	TGTGCCAGCAGCGGATACAACAGGGGTGTTGGCTCCTACGAGCAGTACTTC	CASSGYNRGVGSYEQYF
TRBJ1-2	few	.	TRBV10-3	TGTGCCATCAGTGAGTGGGACAAAGGGAACTATGGCTACACCTTC	CAISEWDKGNYGYTF
TRBJ1-5	.	TRBD1	TRBV7-9	TGTGCCAGCAGCCCCGGACAGGGGCAGAATCAGCCCCAGCATTTT	CASSPGQGQNQPQHF
TRBJ2-1	few	TRBD2	TRBV29-1	TGCAGCGCTGCAAGGGACCCGGGGGGTAATGAGCAGTTCTTC	CSAARDPGGNEQFF
TRBJ2-4	once	TRBD1	TRBV5-1	TGCGCCAGCAGCTTGCCTCCCCGACAGGGTAGTACCAAAAACATTCAGTACTTC	CASSLPPRQGSTKNIQYF
TRBJ1-3	.	.	TRBV18	TGTGCCAGCTCACCCCCCGGGACCGGCGGAAACACCATATATTTT	CASSPPGTGGNTIYF
TRBJ2-5	.	.	TRBV30	TGTGCCTGGAGTCCCACAGCGAAACAAGAGACCCAGTACTTC	CAWSPTAKQETQYF
TRBJ1-2	.	TRBD1	TRBV2	TGTGCCAGCACCAAAAGGACAGGGGGAGGCTACACCTTC	CASTKRTGGGYTF
TRBJ2-5	.	.	TRBV9	TGTGCCAGCAGCGCGAATCCGGGGGAAGGGGAGACCCAGTACTTC	CASSANPGEGETQYF
TRBJ1-2	.	TRBD1	TRBV15	TGTGCCACCTCCTCAGGGGGCAACTATGGCTACACCTTC	CATSSGGNYGYTF
TRBJ2-3	.	.	TRBV5-6	TGTGCCAGCAGCTTGGGCCTCGGGACTGCTCAATATACGCAGTATTTT	CASSLGLGTAQYTQYF
TRBJ2-7	many	.	TRBV29-1	TGCAGCGTTCTGGAAGGGACCAGCTCCTACGAGCAGTACTTC	CSVLEGTSSYEQYF
TRBJ2-5	once	.	TRBV30	TGTGCCTGGAGTGCCCCGGAGACCCAGTACTTC	CAWSAPETQYF
TRBJ2-5	.	TRBD1	TRBV5-1	TGCGCCAGCAGCTTGGACGGCAGGGGGCCTGAGACCCAGTACTTC	CASSLDGRGPETQYF
TRBJ2-7	.	TRBD2	TRBV2	TGTGCCAGCAGTGAACGGCTTTTTGGCGGGAGGGCATACGAGCAGTACTTC	CASSERLFGGRAYEQYF
TRBJ2-7	.	.	TRBV6-5	TGTGCCAGCAGTGTATCACGACGATCGCAAGTGGGGTACTTC	CASSVSRRSQVGYF
TRBJ1-1	.	.	TRBV29-1	TGCAGCGTTGCCCAGGGACTCCCGGGGCAAGCTTTCTTT	CSVAQGLPGQAFF
TRBJ1-3	.	.	TRBV7-8	TGTGCCAGCAGCTTGATACTCAACGGAAACACCATATATTTT	CASSLILNGNTIYF
TRBJ1-1	few	.	TRBV7-9	TGTGCCAGCAGCTTAGGATCAGGCCAAGGCACTGAAGCTTTCTTT	CASSLGSGQGTEAFF
TRBJ2-2	.	.	TRBV18	TGTGCCAGCTCACCCCATCCGGACACCGGGGAGCTGTTTTTT	CASSPHPDTGELFF
TRBJ2-3	.	TRBD1	TRBV18	TGTGCCAGCTCACCCGGGACAGGACTGGCGGATACGCAGTATTTT	CASSPGTGLADTQYF
TRBJ2-7	.	.	TRBV28	TGTGCCAGCAGGCCGCAGGGTGGAAGTTCCTACGAGCAGTACTTC	CASRPQGGSSYEQYF
TRBJ2-1	.	TRBD2	TRBV2	TGTGCCAGCAGCTATTCGGGACTAGCGGGGGTCTACAATGAGCAGTTCTTC	CASSYSGLAGVYNEQFF
TRBJ2-2	.	TRBD1	TRBV27	TGTGCCAGCAGTTATAGGACAGGGGTGACCGGGGAGCTGTTTTTT	CASSYRTGVTGELFF
TRBJ2-5	.	.	TRBV9	TGTGCCAGCAGCGTAGCTACACTGGGTTCCCAAGAGACCCAGTACTTC	CASSVATLGSQETQYF